Listed here are 10 T cell receptor beta chains from one sample, sequenced in a study of blood T cell repertoires in COVID-19. Data came from immunoSEQ multiplex PCR; TCRdb stores just in-frame clones and leaves some out. The sample has a few hundred thousand clones, 80% to 90% seen once. Sample: PBMCs or T cells enriched from blood (not recorded which). All receptors derive from a young man who had recovered from COVID-19.

DNA for the CDR3: TGTGCCAGCAGTGAGGGGCCCCAAGTCAGTGAAAAACTGTTTTTT. It is translated as CASSEGPQVSEKLFF. The V and J genes are TRBV6-1 and TRBJ1-4, with D maybe TRBD1 (5 bases). Germline V gives CDR1 MNHNS, CDR2 SASEGT. V was shortened by 3 bases and J by 7 bases, with 15 bases between the two germline ends. There are 15 residues in the CDR3.

A single count supports this clone. The chain recombines TRBV4-3 with TRBJ1-1; perhaps TRBD1 as D (6 bases). V lost 0 bases and J 4 bases, leaving 9 bases between the germline ends. The germline V gene has CDR1 LGHNA and CDR2 YSLEER. CDR3 length: 14 amino acids. The CDR3 loop is CASSQEHRATEAFF. In DNA, the CDR3 is TGCGCCAGCAGCCAAGAACACAGGGCCACTGAAGCTTTCTTT.

The chain carries TRBV27 and TRBJ1-4; D may be TRBD1 (5 bases). This CDR3 spans 14 amino acids. In germline, CDR1 is MNHEY, CDR2 SMNVEV (reference sequence). V lost 2 bases and J lost 5, with 9 bases in between. DNA for the CDR3: TGTGCCAGCAGTTTAGGGGGGTCCAATGAAAAACTGTTTTTT. Residues: CASSLGGSNEKLFF.

CDR3 nucleotides: TGTGCCAGCAGCTTATATCTGAGTAGCTCCTACGAGCAGTACTTC. Its protein is CASSLYLSSSYEQYF. The rearrangement joins TRBV7-2 to TRBJ2-7, with D unresolved. The CDR3 extends over 15 amino acids. Trimming cost V 2 bases and J 0 bases, with 11 bases left between them. From germline, CDR1 is SGHTA and CDR2 FQGNSA.

This clone was recorded once. V and J are TRBV4-1 and TRBJ1-1; perhaps TRBD1 as D (5 bases). Germline V gene data show CDR1 as MGHRA and CDR2 as YSYEKL. This CDR3 comprises 14 residues. Trimming cost V 0 bases and J 5 bases, with 10 bases left between them. CDR3 coding DNA: TGCGCCAGCAGCCAAGACAGGGTGGGGACTGAAGCTTTCTTT. Its protein is CASSQDRVGTEAFF.

The chain has TRBV6-5 and TRBJ1-2, with 8 positions matching TRBD1. This CDR3 contains 16 residues. V lost 3 bases to trimming and J lost 7 bases; unmatched junction nucleotides: 13. CDR1 and CDR2 from the germline V gene are MNHEY and SVGAGI. The DNA for the CDR3 is TGTGCCAGCAGTTATTCCCGCAGCCGGACAGGGAGTGGCTACACCTTC. Protein: CASSYSRSRTGSGYTF.

The chain couples TRBV27 to TRBJ2-3; a possible D gene is TRBD2 (5 bases). Per the germline V gene, CDR1 is MNHEY and CDR2 is SMNVEV (reference sequence). Between the trimmed V and J ends, which lost 6 bases and 6 bases, there was a span of 10 bases. This CDR3 comprises 12 residues. In DNA, the CDR3 is TGTGCCAGCAGCCGAGGGATTGATACGCAGTATTTT. It encodes CASSRGIDTQYF.

This clone has just a few counts. The V gene is TRBV2, the J gene TRBJ1-2; the match to TRBD1 covers 8 bases. The CDR3 totals 15 residues. The germline V gene encodes CDR1 SNHLY and CDR2 FYNNEI. V was clipped by 3 bases and J by 4 bases; unmatched bases: 7. In DNA form, the CDR3 reads TGTGCCAGCAGTGACAGGGGGCGCGGCACCTATGGCTACACCTTC. The encoded protein is CASSDRGRGTYGYTF.

This clone was counted a few times. This rearrangement joins TRBV5-5 to TRBJ2-3; 11 bases map to TRBD2. V trimming: 5 bases; J trimming: 1 base; junction bases outside the gene matches: 0. CDR3 length: 14 residues. The germline CDR1 and CDR2 sequences are SGHKS and YYEKEE (reference sequence). Written as DNA, the CDR3 is TGTGCCAGCAGGACTAGCGGGGGCACAGATACGCAGTATTTT. Translating it yields CASRTSGGTDTQYF. The whole variable domain, remainder taken from reference TRBV5-5 and TRBJ2-3, is DAGVTQSPTHLIKTRGQQVTLRCSPISGHKSVSWYQQVLGQGPQFIFQYYEKEERGRGNFPDRFSARQFPNYSSELNVNALLLGDSALYLCASRTSGGTDTQYFGPGTRLTVL.

This chain uses TRBV21-1 with TRBJ1-5; the table names TRBD1, a call not compared with the DNA. TRBV21-1 is noted as a pseudogene. CDR3 length equals 20 residues. CDR3 nucleotide sequence: TGTGCCAGCAGCAAAGGAGGCGCCACCCCACAGGGGTCAGACAATCAGCCCCAGCATTTT. Translation: CASSKGGATPQGSDNQPQHF.